Sequencing of this TCR beta chain was carried out in a study of OX40 agonist ivuxolimab in advanced cancers. Study-level background: Patients were over 65% male with ages roughly 20 to 90, mean around 61.

The CDR3 is made up of 13 amino acids. Deletions cut 6 bases from V and 0 bases from J, with 9 bases between. Germline V gene data show CDR1 as GTSNPN and CDR2 as SVGIG (reference sequence). The data were produced by immunoSEQ multiplex PCR, yet TCRdb's version contains in-frame clones alone and is incomplete. The repertoire includes about 43,000 clones, roughly 93% of them detected once, and about a fifth sits in the top ten. The sequences come from CD4+ or CD8+ T cells sorted from blood, collected in a trial of the OX40 agonist ivuxolimab. The chain has TRBV30 and TRBJ2-1; D tentatively fits TRBD1 or TRBD2 (5 bases each). The source is an adult with an advanced solid tumor such as melanoma, head and neck, liver or kidney cancer. CDR3 sequence (DNA): TGTGCCTGCGGGGCCAGCTCCTACAATGAGCAGTTCTTC. Translation gives CACGASSYNEQFF.